One sample yielded the 12 T cell receptor beta chains listed below, sequenced in a study of blood T cell repertoires in COVID-19. Clones were read by immunoSEQ multiplex PCR, and TCRdb kept only the in-frame ones, dropping some. The sample has some 74,000 clones; over 70% are singletons. Sequenced: peripheral blood. All receptors derive from a human donor in a cohort sampled during active COVID-19.

The V call is TRBV24-1, the J call TRBJ1-4; D perhaps matches TRBD1 (5 bases). The germline gives CDR1 KGHDR, CDR2 SFDVKD. Trimming took 6 bases from V and 8 from J, leaving 15 bases between them. The CDR3 consists of 14 residues. The CDR3 region has the DNA TGTGCCACCAGTAGAACAGGATCCGGAGAAAAACTGTTTTTT. Translated, it gives CATSRTGSGEKLFF.

Notes on this clone: One end of the junction does not line up with germline, which may come from a read error. The gene calls are TRBV6-4 and TRBJ1-2; tentative D call: TRBD1 (6 bases). Germline V CDR1 and CDR2: MRHNA, SNTAGT. The CDR3 is made up of 12 amino acids. The CDR3 DNA reads as TGTGCCAACAGTGAGGGGGGCTATGGCTACACCTTC. Protein: CANSEGGYGYTF.

V and J are TRBV28 and TRBJ1-2, with D possibly being TRBD1 (5 bases). CDR3 size: 12 residues. Germline V gene lookup returns CDR1 MDHEN and CDR2 SYDVKM. V lost 4 bases, J lost 14 bases, and 17 bases lay in between. The DNA for the CDR3 is TGTGCCAGCAGTTCCTGGACAAGGGGCATTACCTTC. It translates to CASSSWTRGITF.

In this sample, this clone turned up a few times. The J gene is TRBJ2-7, the V gene TRBV5-1; 7 nucleotides line up with TRBD2. V lost 1 base, J lost 9 bases, and 10 bases stayed unmatched. Germline CDR1 reads SGHRS; CDR2 reads YFSETQ. CDR3 size: 14 residues. CDR3 sequence: CASSLSGAGDGQYV. The CDR3 DNA sequence: TGCGCCAGCAGCTTGAGTGGTGCGGGAGACGGGCAGTACGTC.

The chain combines TRBV24-1 with TRBJ2-6; TRBD1 agrees at 7 bases. Trimming removed 3 bases from V and 0 bases from J; junction bases left unmatched: 4. The CDR3 loop spans 17 amino acids. The germline gives CDR1 KGHDR, CDR2 SFDVKD. The CDR3 reads CATSDRSGGSGANVLTF. The CDR3 DNA follows: TGTGCCACCAGTGATAGGTCAGGGGGCTCTGGGGCCAACGTCCTGACTTTC.

CDR3 region: CASSRDRGETQYF. CDR3 nucleotides: TGTGCCAGCAGTCGGGACAGGGGAGAGACCCAGTACTTC. The chain is built from TRBV7-2 and TRBJ2-5, with 10 bases matching TRBD1. The germline V gene encodes CDR1 SGHTA and CDR2 FQGNSA. CDR3 length equals 13 residues. Germline trimming cut 6 bases from V and 4 bases from J; bases unmatched to any gene: 2.

The genes are TRBV4-3 and TRBJ2-3; 7 bases are shared with TRBD1. Per the germline V gene, CDR1 is LGHNA and CDR2 is YSLEER. The V gene end was trimmed by 3 bases and the J gene end by 6 bases; junction bases not matched to a gene: 9. The CDR3 runs to 15 residues. In nucleotides, the CDR3 is TGCGCCAGCAGCCAGCGTGACAGGGTTGTCGATACGCAGTATTTT. Translated: CASSQRDRVVDTQYF.

The chain uses TRBV24-1 and TRBJ1-2; 8 bases agree with TRBD1. The germline V gene has CDR1 KGHDR and CDR2 SFDVKD. The CDR3 is made up of 15 amino acids. With 4 bases clipped from V and 4 bases from J, the junction kept 7 bases outside the gene matches. The CDR3 loop is CATSDSGGTSYGYTF. CDR3 bases: TGTGCCACCAGTGACTCAGGGGGCACTAGCTATGGCTACACCTTC.

The V call is TRBV6-5, the J call TRBJ2-7, with D hard to call. This CDR3 is built from 12 residues. Germline values: CDR1 MNHEY, CDR2 SVGAGI. Trimming pared 5 bases from V and 7 bases from J, leaving 12 bases between. The CDR3 bases are TGTGCCAGCAGTCCACAGCCAGGAGAGCAGTACTTC. This sequence encodes CASSPQPGEQYF.

CDR3 loop: CASSQESRGPNQPQHF. CDR3 nucleotide sequence: TGCGCCAGCAGCCAAGAATCCAGGGGGCCCAATCAGCCCCAGCATTTT. V gene TRBV4-1 combines with J gene TRBJ1-5; 8 bases are shared with TRBD1. J was trimmed by 3 bases and V by 0 bases; bases with no gene match: 4. In germline, CDR1 is MGHRA, CDR2 YSYEKL. The CDR3 is 16 residues long.

This chain joins TRBV5-1 and TRBJ2-6; weak D call: TRBD1 (6 bases). Germline V gene data show CDR1 as SGHRS and CDR2 as YFSETQ. The CDR3 runs to 19 residues. Trimming took 0 bases from V and 0 from J, leaving 16 bases between them. The CDR3 sequence: CASSLEGRGRGSGANVLTF. The DNA for the CDR3 is TGCGCCAGCAGCTTGGAGGGCAGGGGCAGGGGCTCTGGGGCCAACGTCCTGACTTTC.

The chain couples TRBV7-3 to TRBJ2-1; TRBD2 matches at 8 bases. This CDR3 comprises 16 residues. CDR1 and CDR2 from the germline V gene are SGHTA and FQGTGA. J was trimmed by 9 bases and V by 4 bases; bases with no gene match: 14. The CDR3 coding sequence is TGTGCCAGCAGCTCCCGTGAACGGGGGGGCCAGGGTGAGCAGTTCTTC. Encoded protein: CASSSRERGGQGEQFF.